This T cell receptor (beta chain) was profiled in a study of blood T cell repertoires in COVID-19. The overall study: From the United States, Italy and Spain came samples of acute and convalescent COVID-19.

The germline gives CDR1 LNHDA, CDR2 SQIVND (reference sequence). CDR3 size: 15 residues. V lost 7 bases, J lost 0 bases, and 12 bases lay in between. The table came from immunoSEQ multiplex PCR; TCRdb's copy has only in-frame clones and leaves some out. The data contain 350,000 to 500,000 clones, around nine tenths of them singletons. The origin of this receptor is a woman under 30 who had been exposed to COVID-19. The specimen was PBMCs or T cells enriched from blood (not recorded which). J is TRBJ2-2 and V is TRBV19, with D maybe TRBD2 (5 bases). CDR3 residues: CASTPYSANTGELFF. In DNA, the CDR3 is TGTGCCAGTACCCCGTATAGCGCGAACACCGGGGAGCTGTTTTTT.